This T cell receptor (beta chain) is from a study of neurological immune-mediated disorders (dated by TCRdb to between 2019 and 2020). With regard to the full study: Among the roughly 35 multiple sclerosis patients, approximately 30 had relapsing-remitting MS and 3 had secondary progressive MS. Peripheral blood TCR-beta repertoires from HTLV-I-associated myelopathy (HAM/TSP) patients, multiple sclerosis patients and healthy controls were compared by UMI-based sequencing. The roughly 110 TCR-beta libraries included longitudinal samples, technical triplicates and paired sorted CD4+ and CD8+ T-cell subsets alongside PBMC samples. Of the approximately 70 subjects in the cohort, around 14 were HAM/TSP patients, some 34 were multiple sclerosis patients, and some 20 were healthy controls.

Deletion took 3 bases off V and 4 bases off J, with a span of 7 bases between the germline ends. Measured from the cysteine to the phenylalanine, the CDR3 is 13 residues long. Just CDR3 DNA is preserved here, 39 bases in frame from base 1. CDR1 and CDR2 (SGHAT, FQNNGV) derive from the germline V gene. For unsorted PBMC libraries, 2 million PBMCs were used after storage in RNAlater at -80 degrees C until RNA extraction. The multiple sclerosis patients were enrolled in a US clinical protocol that used magnetic resonance imaging to evaluate disease progression. Peripheral blood was subjected to Ficoll-Hypaque density gradient centrifugation to isolate PBMCs, which were then cryopreserved in liquid nitrogen. cDNA synthesis used template-switch 5'RACE with a primer carrying a 10-nucleotide random unique molecular identifier tagging each TCR transcript. Every sequencing run covered 15-18 subjects and yielded more than 160 million TCR-beta sequences. The RNeasy kit was used to extract total RNA. The KAPA Real-time Library Amplification kit was used to amplify TCR-beta VDJ regions with primers for the TCR constant region and the 5'RACE anchor. Sample indexes and Illumina adaptors were added in a first PCR, after which library yield was increased in a second PCR. After Ampure bead purification, the TCR product of roughly 650 bp was size-selected on a 2% E-gel SizeSelection system. Before pooling, libraries had their quality checked on a Bioanalyzer, their concentration measured with Qubit, and their quantity determined with the Kapa Library Quantification kit. Libraries were sequenced paired-end 2 x 150 bp on an Illumina HiSeq 2500. To increase sequence diversity, roughly 24-32% phiX was spiked into each library pool. Regarding the original processing steps: The UMI-based MiGEC pipeline processed quality-filtered reads and removed over 85% of raw TCR sequences during error correction. IMGT germline references were used for aligning VDJ genes, and each clonotype was defined as a unique CDR3 amino acid sequence together with its V-J genes. VDJtools evaluated clonal expansion, Shannon diversity and CDR3 relatedness (CalcPairwiseDistances, ClusterSamples); CLCbio workbench built phylogenetic trees. A clone was classed as expanded if it had 8 or more unique UMIs, a cutoff based on coefficient-of-variation modelling across technical triplicates. The public reads were reprocessed in TCRdb via fastp at Q25 and MiXCR, keeping in-frame beta chains. Rows are combined by CDR3 protein, so each entry shows the most common genes and DNA. V and J calls and clone size were set by TCRdb, not the authors. The sample table lists about 78,000 distinct CDR3 sequences, about 5.5% of them with a count of one. The ten biggest clones cover less than 2.5% of the sample.

Concerning this clonotype itself: Its antigen has not been determined. No base quality information exists; no much larger clone differs at one position.

General conclusions and limits of the study: TCR clonal expansion was highest in HAM/TSP patients and lowest in MS patients, with MS patients falling below even healthy controls. The MS cluster was not associated with any clinical or MRI features, and the authors stated that larger cohorts are needed. Across subjects, expanded clones never shared an identical CDR3 amino acid sequence, which suggests that the TCR-beta repertoires in every group were private. In phylogenetic analysis, the repertoires of 18 of 34 MS patients grouped into a cluster of related CDR3 sequences, which suggests a possible signature at the repertoire level.

The sample consisted of PBMCs. The receptor comes from a woman in her twenties or thirties with multiple sclerosis. Recombination connected TRBV11-2 to TRBJ1-5, with no D gene named confidently. Here is the DNA: TGTGCCAGCAGCTTCCTTCGAAATCAGCCCCAGCATTTT. It encodes CASSFLRNQPQHF.